This TCR beta chain was obtained from a study of CD8+ T cells in alopecia areata. As to treatment: oral pan-JAK inhibitor, 5-10 mg twice daily. Extraction of RNA preceded its reverse transcription into cDNA, which served as the sequencing template. Method: immunoSEQ multiplex PCR; TCRdb's copy keeps in-frame clones and lacks some. The repertoire includes over 150,000 clones, roughly 50% of them detected once, and about a tenth sits in the top ten. The sample consisted of CD8+ T cells sorted from blood, taken at week 24, from a patient treated with tofacitinib. The sequence came from a human donor with alopecia areata.

This CDR3 reads CASSQDLRDTGEAFF. CDR3 nucleotides: TGTGCCAGCAGCCAAGATCTGAGGGATACAGGTGAAGCTTTCTTT. The V and J genes are TRBV14 and TRBJ1-1; possibly TRBD1 for D (5 bases). Germline V CDR1 and CDR2: SGHDN, FVKESK. The V end was cut by 0 bases, the J end by 7 bases, with 15 bases between. The length of the CDR3 is 15 residues.